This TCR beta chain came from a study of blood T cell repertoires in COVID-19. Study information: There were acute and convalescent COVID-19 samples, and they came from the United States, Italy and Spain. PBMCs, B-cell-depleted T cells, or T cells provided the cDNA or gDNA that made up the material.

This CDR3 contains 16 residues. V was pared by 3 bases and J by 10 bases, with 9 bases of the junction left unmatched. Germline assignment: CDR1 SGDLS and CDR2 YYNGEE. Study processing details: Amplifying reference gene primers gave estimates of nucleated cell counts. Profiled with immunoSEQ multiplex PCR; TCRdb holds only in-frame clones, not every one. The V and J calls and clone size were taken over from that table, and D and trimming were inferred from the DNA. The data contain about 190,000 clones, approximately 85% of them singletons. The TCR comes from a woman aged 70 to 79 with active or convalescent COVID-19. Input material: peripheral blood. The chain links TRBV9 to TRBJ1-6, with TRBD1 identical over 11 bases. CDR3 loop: CASSAQDRGLLSPLHF. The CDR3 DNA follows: TGTGCCAGCAGCGCTCAGGACAGGGGGCTCTTGTCACCCCTCCACTTT.